This T cell receptor (beta chain) was documented in a study of shared clonotypes between healthy human individuals (TCRdb year 2020). About the study as a whole: The cohort comprised a couple of women and a few men aged 18 to 49 years. For each donor, CD4 naive and CD4 memory were each given three plates, CD8 naive was given two plates, and CD8 memory was given one plate. Blood TCR repertoires of five healthy adults were deeply sequenced to estimate repertoire size and the extent of clonotype sharing between individuals. Different laboratories and diverse techniques were used to prepare libraries and sequence TCR repertoires, to increase sequencing depth and limit assay-specific biases. Leukapheresis yielded between about 0.9 and 9 billion PBMCs per donor.

This clone was seen just once. There is no known antigen for this receptor. No base quality information exists; no much larger clone differs at one position. Using the deep immunoSEQ assay, multiplex PCR amplified TCR CDR3 regions from genomic DNA. Genomic DNA extracted from each cell subset was distributed evenly over all wells of several immunoSEQ 96-well plates, and each plate served as one replicate. For sorted subsets, 200 to 250 ng of genomic DNA, equivalent to 25,000 to 30,000 T cell genomes, went into each replicate PCR. Purified libraries were measured with a Qubit 3.0 fluorometer, size-checked on a Bioanalyzer 2100, and measured again with the KAPA Library Quantification kit. Each immunoSEQ 96-well plate was sequenced on its own single-read 150-cycle Illumina NextSeq 550 flow cell. The paper's processing steps were these. The immunoSEQ output contained only junctional sequences without quality scores, so filtering could not match that applied to full-length reads. To assign V/J genes and CDR3, sequences were annotated against IMGT germline references using PyIR, a Python wrapper for IgBLAST v1.9. Reads with weak V/J assignments (E-value above 1e-6), missing CDR3, stop codons, out-of-frame junctions, or ambiguous translated residues were removed. A V3J clonotype was defined by an identical inferred V gene, J gene, and CDR3 amino acid sequence. Percentage overlap between repertoires was computed as shared unique clonotypes divided by the size of the smaller repertoire. Repertoire richness was assessed with RTK rarefaction, the Chao1 estimator, and Recon v2.1 estimates of unobserved clonotypes. Generation probabilities were computed with OLGA for all TCRbeta clonotypes obtained by the gDNA method from a handful of donors. TCRdb limited this immuneACCESS table to in-frame rearrangements with V and J called. A share of clones is missing; checked studies link under half to unresolved V genes, and the rest is unexplained. V and J calls and clone size are given by that table; D and trimming were obtained from the DNA. This sample is represented by around 330,000 clones; approximately 74% of them were singletons. The top ten clones comprise about 9.4% of the sample.

Broader findings and caveats from the paper: Compared with non-shared clonotypes, clonotypes shared by all four sorted-subset donors had higher generation probabilities. Naive subsets generally had larger estimated clonotype richness than memory subsets. Because the study included a small number of donors, the genetic and exposure-history diversity represented was limited. Sampling was restricted to blood, and TCR repertoires in tissues likely differ from the TCR repertoires found in blood. Sharing across a handful of donors was observed for around 5% of naive CD4, 3.5% of naive CD8, about 2.5% of memory CD4, and roughly 0.4% of memory CD8 clonotypes. Incomplete sequencing was indicated by rarefaction of sorted-subset datasets, despite the large sequencing depth. Pairwise subsampling indicated that sequencing depth was expected to affect the degree of clonotype sharing among donors.

V loses 6 bases of germline sequence and J loses 10 bases, and the interval between the two ends is 15 bases. From cysteine to phenylalanine, the CDR3 is 12 amino acids long. Only the CDR3 portion is preserved as DNA: 36 bases, with reading frame beginning at the first base. As encoded in the germline V gene, CDR1 is MDHEN while CDR2 is SYDVKM. Healthy HIV-negative adults with no recently reported acute infections or vaccinations were included as donors. Every donor was a Caucasian adult living in Nashville, Tennessee, USA. CD4+ T cells were enriched through magnetic negative selection, after which naive cells were positively selected on CD45RA and the remaining negative fraction served as the memory subset. Blood was collected by leukapheresis, and PBMCs were isolated by Ficoll-Histopaque density gradient centrifugation and then cryopreserved in liquid nitrogen vapor phase. Analytical flow cytometry was used to check the purity and quantity of every magnetically sorted T cell population. Genomic DNA was isolated from each sorted fraction and quantified by UV absorbance on a Nanodrop 2000c.

The sample was memory CD4+ T cells sorted from blood. The sample's cell subset or site label, in plain terms: CD45RA-negative fraction. The receptor's source is a man aged 25 to 45 in good health. The chain couples TRBV28 to TRBJ1-2; D gene: possibly TRBD1, on 5 matching bases. The DNA sequence is TGTGCCAGCAGCCCCCCGCAGGGTTCCTACACCTTC. It encodes CASSPPQGSYTF.